This T cell receptor beta chain was recovered during a study of T cell responses to AZD1222 COVID-19 vaccine. TCRdb's table, derived via immunoSEQ multiplex PCR, lists solely in-frame clones and lacks some. In the table there are 98,000 or so clones, 70% to 90% of which are singletons. This CDR3 has 15 amino acids. Germline loops: CDR1 LGHDT, CDR2 YNNKEL (reference sequence). Trimming stripped 4 bases from V and 4 bases from J, with 13 bases between. V usage is TRBV3-1 (or the pseudogene TRBV3-2) and J usage is TRBJ1-4; tentatively, D is TRBD1 (5 bases). Sequencing was performed on peripheral blood, taken on day 0 of AZD1222 vaccination. The source of this sequence is an adult in good health. For the CDR3, the DNA is TGTGCCAGCAGCCCACTGACGGGGGGTAATGAAAAACTGTTTTTT. It translates to CASSPLTGGNEKLFF.